The 16 T cell receptor beta chains listed next were all sequenced from one sample in a study of T cell changes during pregnancy in multiple sclerosis. TCRdb's copy holds only in-frame clones and misses some; the assay was immunoSEQ multiplex PCR. The sample consists of 75,000 to 80,000 clones, under 95% of them appearing once. The sample consisted of peripheral blood, taken after pregnancy. The receptor set was obtained from a female donor in good health, enrolled as a control in a pregnancy study.

V is TRBV7-6 and J is TRBJ2-1; the match to TRBD2 covers 9 bases. Unmatched junction bases numbered 3, after V lost 2 bases and J lost 7 bases. Germline lookup yields CDR1 SGHVS and CDR2 FNYEAQ. The length of the CDR3 is 14 residues. The CDR3 is CASSLLAGSNEQFF. CDR3 DNA: TGTGCCAGCAGCTTACTAGCGGGATCAAATGAGCAGTTCTTC.

The V call is TRBV18, the J call TRBJ1-3; D uncertain. The CDR3 is 14 residues long. Trimming removed 6 bases from V and 0 bases from J, with 9 bases in between. In germline, CDR1 is KGHSH, CDR2 LQKENI. CDR3 region: CASSENNSGNTIYF. The CDR3 nucleotides read TGTGCCAGCTCCGAGAATAACTCTGGAAACACCATATATTTT.

The J gene is TRBJ1-6, the V gene TRBV7-3; D is ambiguous. V was shortened by 8 bases and J by 3 bases, with 11 bases between the two germline ends. The CDR3 is 14 residues long. From germline, CDR1 is SGHTA and CDR2 FQGTGA. This chain's CDR3 is CASDPGRYNSPLHF. CDR3 coding DNA: TGTGCCAGCGACCCGGGTCGCTATAATTCACCCCTCCACTTT.

The table lists this clone with a count of one. The J gene is TRBJ2-1, the V gene TRBV12-2; the table's TRBD2 call for D was not verified on the DNA. TRBV12-2 is labeled a pseudogene. This CDR3 is 17 amino acids long. The DNA of the CDR3 is TGTGCAAGTCGCTCACGGGCGGGACTAGTAGTACACAATGAGCAGTTCTTC. Translation: CASRSRAGLVVHNEQFF.

This clone was seen once. The rearrangement uses TRBV2 and TRBJ2-3, with D perhaps TRBD1 (6 bases). The CDR3 is made up of 14 amino acids. Germline V lookup: CDR1 SNHLY, CDR2 FYNNEI. The germline V and J ends were trimmed by 5 bases and 2 bases, with 11 bases remaining between them. CDR3 loop: CASSRTGYTDTQYF. The DNA of the CDR3 is TGTGCCAGCAGTAGAACAGGGTACACAGATACGCAGTATTTT.

The V and J genes are TRBV5-6 and TRBJ2-1; TRBD2 aligns across 8 bases. Trimming at V came to 1 base and at J to 6 bases, leaving 6 bases not matched to a gene. CDR1 SGHDT and CDR2 YYEEEE come from the germline V gene. This CDR3 comprises 15 residues. The CDR3 here is CASSLTGGLSNEQFF. The CDR3, as DNA: TGTGCCAGCAGCTTGACGGGAGGGCTCTCCAATGAGCAGTTCTTC.

This chain uses TRBV9 with TRBJ1-3, with D perhaps TRBD1 (6 bases). The CDR3 is made up of 16 amino acids. Deletions cut 0 bases from V and 0 bases from J, with 10 bases between. Germline CDR1 is SGDLS and CDR2 is YYNGEE. CDR3 DNA: TGTGCCAGCAGCGTAGGAACGGGACACTCTGGAAACACCATATATTTT. Its translation is CASSVGTGHSGNTIYF.

The rearrangement joins TRBV28 to TRBJ2-7; 13 nucleotides line up with TRBD2. The ends lost 6 bases at V and 8 bases at J; junction bases unmatched: 7. The germline V gene encodes CDR1 MDHEN and CDR2 SYDVKM. The CDR3 runs 14 residues. The DNA of the CDR3 is TGTGCCAGCAGCTGGACTAGCGGGAGTTTCCAGCAGTACTTC. This gives the protein CASSWTSGSFQQYF.

The rearrangement uses TRBV10-3 and TRBJ1-5; D ambiguous. V lost 6 bases, J lost 3 bases, and 6 bases lay in between. Germline-derived CDR1 and CDR2 are ENHRY and SYGVKD. The CDR3 runs to 12 residues. The CDR3 here is CAIRADNQPQHF. Written as DNA, the CDR3 is TGTGCCATCAGAGCTGACAATCAGCCCCAGCATTTT.

The V and J genes are TRBV19 and TRBJ2-7; 11 nucleotides align to TRBD2. V lost 6 bases and J lost 6; bases outside the gene matches: 7. The V gene's germline CDR1 is LNHDA and CDR2 SQIVND (reference sequence). The CDR3 sequence is 14 residues long. In DNA form, the CDR3 reads TGTGCCAGTAGGGCCGGGACTAGCGGAGTCGAGCAGTACTTC. It translates to CASRAGTSGVEQYF.

The J gene is TRBJ2-1, the V gene TRBV7-2; tentatively, D is TRBD2 (5 bases). The CDR3 has 15 residues. V was shortened by 1 base and J by 6 bases, with 13 bases between the two germline ends. The germline V gene encodes CDR1 SGHTA and CDR2 FQGNSA. The CDR3 spells CASSLVRAGLNEQFF. CDR3 in DNA: TGTGCCAGCAGCTTAGTGAGGGCGGGCCTCAATGAGCAGTTCTTC.

This sequence joins TRBV7-2 and TRBJ2-7, with 8 bases aligning to TRBD1. Looked up from germline, CDR1 is SGHTA and CDR2 is FQGNSA. After removal of 5 bases from V and 0 bases from J, the junction contained 6 bases not matched to a gene. This CDR3 contains 15 residues. The CDR3 DNA follows: TGTGCCAGCAGCGACAGGGGCCTTAGCTCCTACGAGCAGTACTTC. Residues: CASSDRGLSSYEQYF.

The V gene is TRBV30, the J gene TRBJ1-2, with D possibly matching TRBD1 (5 bases). V was trimmed by 8 bases and J by 4 bases, leaving 20 bases between them. Germline V gene sequence: CDR1 GTSNPN, CDR2 SVGIG (reference sequence). CDR3 length equals 14 residues. The CDR3 bases are TGTGCCACTAACGCAGGGCGTCGGCGCTATGGCTACACCTTC. Its protein product is CATNAGRRRYGYTF. The full variable domain, rest sourced from reference TRBV30 and TRBJ1-2, is SQTIHQWPATLVQPVGSPLSLECTVEGTSNPNLYWYRQAAGRGLQLLFYSVGIGQISSEVPQNLSASRPQDRQFILSSKKLLLSDSGFYLCATNAGRRRYGYTFGSGTRLTVV.

J is TRBJ2-1 and V is TRBV14; D gene uncertain. Germline V gene sequence: CDR1 SGHDN, CDR2 FVKESK. The CDR3 has 14 amino acids. Deletions cut 5 bases from V and 3 bases from J, with 11 bases between. Here the CDR3 DNA reads TGTGCCAGCAGCTTCTTGGTCAGCTACAATGAGCAGTTCTTC. Protein product: CASSFLVSYNEQFF.

The genes are TRBV6-6 and TRBJ1-5; TRBD1 matches 9 bases. This CDR3 contains 16 residues. With V trimmed by 6 bases and J by 6 bases, 12 bases remained unmatched. CDR1 and CDR2 (germline): MNHNY, SVGAGI (reference sequence). The CDR3 loop is CASRPWGQGYGQPQHF. The CDR3 coding sequence is TGTGCCAGCAGGCCTTGGGGACAGGGATATGGTCAGCCCCAGCATTTT.

The J gene is TRBJ2-6, the V gene TRBV2, with no clear D. Trimming removed 7 bases at V and 0 bases at J, with 7 bases between. Germline loops: CDR1 SNHLY, CDR2 FYNNEI. This CDR3 region has 14 residues. This chain's CDR3 is CASIKSSGANVLTF. CDR3 nucleotides: TGTGCCAGCATCAAGAGCTCTGGGGCCAACGTCCTGACTTTC.